The entry that follows covers one TCR beta chain sequence. Antigen: not known. One end of the junction varies from germline; a read error may be responsible. The data were taken from a study of radiotherapy plus CTLA-4 blockade in lung cancer. Across the study: Disease control was achieved by around 33% of patients, and objective responses by 18%.

Points from the study as a whole: The best prediction of response reportedly came from early blood T cell clone dynamics, with interferon-beta.

TCRdb keeps only in-frame clones here, not all; method: immunoSEQ multiplex PCR. Here the sample spans 90,000 to 130,000 clones, 81% being singletons. The CDR3 runs to 15 residues. The germline V gene encodes CDR1 SSHAT and CDR2 FNYEAQ (reference sequence). Sequences were derived from peripheral blood, sampled from a patient treated with radiotherapy plus ipilimumab. The chain carries TRBV7-7 and TRBJ2-2, with a possible D match to TRBD2 (5 bases). This TCR derives from a human donor with non-small cell lung cancer that progressed on radiotherapy plus ipilimumab. Some clones in this sample may be carry-over from other donors' samples. CDR3 loop: CASSRTTGNTGELFF. As DNA, the CDR3 is TGTGCTAGCAGCAGGACGACGGGAAACACCGGGGAGCTGTTTTTT.